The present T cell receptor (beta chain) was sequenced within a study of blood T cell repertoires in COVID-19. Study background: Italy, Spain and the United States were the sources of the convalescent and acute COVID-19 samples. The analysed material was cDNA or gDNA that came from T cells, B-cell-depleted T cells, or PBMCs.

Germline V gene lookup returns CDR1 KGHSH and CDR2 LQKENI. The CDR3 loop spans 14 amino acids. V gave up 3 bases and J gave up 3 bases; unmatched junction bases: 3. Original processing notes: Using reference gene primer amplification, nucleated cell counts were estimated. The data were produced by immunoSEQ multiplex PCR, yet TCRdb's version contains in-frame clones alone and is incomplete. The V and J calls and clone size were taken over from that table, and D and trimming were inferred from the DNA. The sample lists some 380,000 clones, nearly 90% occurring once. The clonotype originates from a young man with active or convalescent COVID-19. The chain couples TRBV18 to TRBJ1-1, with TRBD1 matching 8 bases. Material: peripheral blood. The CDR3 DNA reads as TGTGCCAGCTCACCGGACAGGGTGGACACTGAAGCTTTCTTT. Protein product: CASSPDRVDTEAFF.